These 25 T cell receptor beta chains were sequenced from one sample in a study of blood T cells in healthy people across ages. Combining a sample-barcoded 5' primer with a J-beta primer mix, a second PCR ran for about 7 to 12 cycles. One entry per CDR3 protein results from TCRdb running MiXCR on the 5' RACE reads. This sample has about 1.5 million distinct CDR3 sequences, with approximately 43% found just once. Sequencing was done on a sample of blood. These TCRs come from a woman younger than 30 in good health.

This clonotype was found a few times. The V gene is TRBV9, the J gene TRBJ2-3; 10 bases agree with TRBD1. The CDR3 spans 15 residues. CDR1 is SGDLS, CDR2 YYNGEE, per germline. V shed 4 bases, J shed 6 bases, and the junction held 8 bases outside the gene matches. The CDR3 nucleotides are TGTGCCAGCAGCTCCTGGACAGGGGGAATCGATACGCAGTATTTT. Protein sequence: CASSSWTGGIDTQYF.

The V gene is TRBV24-1, the J gene TRBJ1-2, with TRBD1 matching over 7 bases. The J segment lost 6 bases and the V segment lost 7 bases, leaving 22 bases of the junction unmatched. Germline values: CDR1 KGHDR, CDR2 SFDVKD. This CDR3 is built from 18 residues. The CDR3 spells CATSRGAGKLRKSDGYTF. The CDR3 DNA is TGTGCCACCAGCAGGGGGGCAGGAAAACTCCGGAAAAGCGATGGCTACACCTTC.

The CDR3 here is CASSLLYAMEEWQQFF. The CDR3 bases are TGTGCCAGCAGCTTACTGTATGCGATGGAAGAGTGGCAGCAGTTCTTC. The chain recombines TRBV7-2 with TRBJ2-1; D remains ambiguous. The V end lost 2 bases, the J end lost 11 bases, and 22 bases lay between the germline ends. Looked up from germline, CDR1 is SGHTA and CDR2 is FQGNSA. The CDR3 totals 16 residues.

This clonotype was detected only a few times. The genes are TRBV29-1 and TRBJ2-5; D remains unclear. Trimming took off 4 bases at V and 5 bases at J, with 8 bases between the two ends. Per germline, CDR1 SQVTM and CDR2 ANQGSEA. The CDR3 is made up of 11 amino acids. This CDR3 reads CSVAVTETQYF. The CDR3 nucleotides read TGCAGCGTTGCGGTTACGGAGACCCAGTACTTC. The full variable domain, in which reference TRBV29-1 and TRBJ2-5 provide the parts outside the CDR3, is SAVISQKPSRDICQRGTSLTIQCQVDSQVTMMFWYRQQPGQSLTLIATANQGSEATYESGFVIDKFPISRPNLTFSTLTVSNMSPEDSSIYLCSVAVTETQYFGPGTRLLVL.

This rearrangement joins TRBV29-1 to TRBJ2-1, with 14 bases fitting TRBD2. V gave up 7 bases and J gave up 12 bases; unmatched junction bases: 2. This CDR3 has 11 residues. The V gene's germline CDR1 is SQVTM and CDR2 ANQGSEA. CDR3 in amino acids: CSAGTSGGQFF. The CDR3 DNA follows: TGCAGCGCCGGGACTAGCGGGGGGCAGTTCTTC.

This clonotype was observed many times. This sequence joins TRBV2 and TRBJ2-2; D is perhaps TRBD1 (5 bases). This CDR3 is 14 amino acids long. The V gene lost 3 bases and the J gene lost 4 bases, with 9 bases spanning the gap. Germline CDR1 and CDR2: SNHLY and FYNNEI. In DNA form, the CDR3 reads TGTGCCAGCAGTGAGGGGCGCGGCACCGGGGAGCTGTTTTTT. Its protein product is CASSEGRGTGELFF.

This clonotype showed up many times. V and J are TRBV28 and TRBJ2-6; tentatively, D is TRBD1 (6 bases). This CDR3 region has 17 residues. V shed 8 bases and J shed 0 bases, with 17 bases lying between them. The germline gives CDR1 MDHEN, CDR2 SYDVKM. The CDR3, as DNA: TGTGCCAGCCAACCGGAACAGGGCCTCTCTGGGGCCAACGTCCTGACTTTC. Encoded protein: CASQPEQGLSGANVLTF. Full variable domain (missing parts from reference TRBV28 and TRBJ2-6): DVKVTQSSRYLVKRTGEKVFLECVQDMDHENMFWYRQDPGLGLRLIYFSYDVKMKEKGDIPEGYSVSREKKERFSLILESASTNQTSMYLCASQPEQGLSGANVLTFGAGSRLTVL.

V and J are TRBV5-1 and TRBJ1-1, with D unclear. The CDR3 is made up of 15 amino acids. Deletions cut 0 bases from V and 1 base from J, with 10 bases between. Per the germline V gene, CDR1 is SGHRS and CDR2 is YFSETQ. The CDR3 DNA sequence: TGCGCCAGCAGCTTGGTGGCAGCGGGGAACACTGAAGCTTTCTTT. This gives the protein CASSLVAAGNTEAFF.

V is TRBV20-1 and J is TRBJ2-4; 7 positions match TRBD2. Per germline, CDR1 DFQATT and CDR2 SNEGSKA (reference sequence). The CDR3 has 14 amino acids. V was pared by 6 bases and J by 1 base, with 6 bases of the junction left unmatched. The CDR3 is CSAPGGGAKNIQYF. The CDR3 DNA reads TGCAGTGCCCCGGGAGGTGGGGCCAAAAACATTCAGTACTTC.

This clonotype appeared a few times. J is TRBJ1-4 and V is TRBV7-2; D may be TRBD1 (6 bases). Germline CDR1 and CDR2: SGHTA and FQGNSA. The CDR3 has 14 residues. V was trimmed by 2 bases and J by 5 bases, leaving 9 bases between them. The CDR3 region is CASSLRRGNEKLFF. CDR3 bases: TGTGCCAGCAGCTTACGCAGGGGAAATGAAAAACTGTTTTTT.

This clonotype has a handful of counts. The rearrangement links TRBV4-1 to TRBJ2-5, with D tentatively TRBD2 (5 bases). The CDR3 sequence is 15 residues long. Trimming took 2 bases from V and 5 from J, leaving 15 bases between them. Germline CDR1 and CDR2: MGHRA and YSYEKL. CDR3 DNA sequence: TGCGCCAGCAGCCAACCGGGAAAAACGGGGGAGACCCAGTACTTC. Its translation: CASSQPGKTGETQYF.

V usage is TRBV14 and J usage is TRBJ1-2; no clear D. This CDR3 region has 14 residues. Trimming took 3 bases from V and 3 from J, leaving 11 bases between them. Germline V CDR1 and CDR2: SGHDN, FVKESK. The CDR3 spells CASSHFNNDYGYTF. The CDR3 coding sequence is TGTGCCAGCAGCCATTTTAACAACGACTATGGCTACACCTTC.

This clonotype was counted between two and nine times. V is TRBV6-2 or TRBV6-3 and J is TRBJ2-1; perhaps TRBD2 as D (5 bases). Germline CDR1 reads MNHEY; CDR2 reads SVGEGT. Trimming took 2 bases from V and 0 from J, leaving 11 bases between them. The CDR3 spans 16 residues. CDR3 in amino acids: CASSYPGKSSYNEQFF. The CDR3 coding sequence is TGTGCCAGCAGTTACCCCGGGAAAAGCTCCTACAATGAGCAGTTCTTC.

Concerning this clonotype: A single base separates this from a much larger clone, so it may be a read error. The gene calls are TRBV29-1 and TRBJ2-3, with D possibly being TRBD1 (6 bases). The V gene's germline CDR1 is SQVTM and CDR2 ANQGSEA. This CDR3 region has 17 residues. CDR3 DNA: TGCAGCGCAGGAGGCACAGGGAAACATTCAAGCACAGATACGCGGTATTTT. This translates into CSAGGTGKHSSTDTRYF.

This chain links TRBV29-1 with TRBJ2-1; D is undetermined. The CDR3 runs 10 residues. Germline V CDR1 and CDR2: SQVTM, ANQGSEA. V lost 4 bases and J lost 10, with 8 bases in between. CDR3 nucleotides: TGCAGCGTTGTGGGCAAGGAGCAGTTCTTC. This codes for CSVVGKEQFF.

This sequence joins TRBV11-2 and TRBJ2-1; D is perhaps TRBD1 or TRBD2 (5 bases each). The germline CDR1 and CDR2 sequences are SGHAT and FQNNGV. V was cut by 1 base and J by 2 bases, with 9 bases left in between. This CDR3 has 15 residues. CDR3 sequence reads: CASSLGGATYNEQFF. For the CDR3, the DNA is TGTGCCAGCAGCTTAGGAGGGGCAACCTACAATGAGCAGTTCTTC.

The chain combines TRBV27 with TRBJ1-6, with D uncertain. V gave up 2 bases and J gave up 9 bases, with 11 bases separating them. Germline assignment: CDR1 MNHEY and CDR2 SMNVEV (reference sequence). CDR3 size: 14 residues. Here the CDR3 DNA reads TGTGCCAGCAGTTTAATGGCATCTCCTTCACCCCTCCACTTT. It specifies CASSLMASPSPLHF.

The chain couples TRBV29-1 to TRBJ2-3, with TRBD2 matching over 7 bases. CDR1 is SQVTM and CDR2 is ANQGSEA in the germline V gene. There are 13 residues in the CDR3. The CDR3 nucleotides read TGCACCCACAGCGCGGGAGCGACAGATACGCAGTATTTT. Residues: CTHSAGATDTQYF.

V usage is TRBV7-2 and J usage is TRBJ2-7; 7 bases fit TRBD1. Germline loops: CDR1 SGHTA, CDR2 FQGNSA. V lost 2 bases to trimming and J lost 2 bases; unmatched junction nucleotides: 9. This CDR3 region has 16 residues. Written as DNA, the CDR3 is TGTGCCAGCAGCTTAACCGCCGGGACAGCCACCTACGAGCAGTACTTC. It translates to CASSLTAGTATYEQYF.

DNA of the CDR3: TGCGCCAGCACGTGGGAACAGCCTAATGAAAAACTGTTTTTT. Translating it yields CASTWEQPNEKLFF. The rearrangement links TRBV5-1 to TRBJ1-4; D gene uncertain. Germline V gives CDR1 SGHRS, CDR2 YFSETQ. The CDR3 consists of 14 residues. The V and J ends lost 6 bases and 3 bases respectively, with 12 bases between them.

This clonotype was recorded a few times. This chain joins TRBV4-1 and TRBJ1-5; perhaps TRBD1 as D (6 bases). Germline CDR1 is MGHRA and CDR2 is YSYEKL. V was clipped by 1 base and J by 7 bases, with 14 bases between them. The CDR3 runs 15 residues. CDR3 nucleotides: TGCGCCAGCAGCCAAGCAACAGGGCCTGAGCAGCCCCAGCATTTT. Its translation: CASSQATGPEQPQHF.

The chain couples TRBV5-1 to TRBJ2-1, with TRBD1 identical over 7 bases. The germline V gene encodes CDR1 SGHRS and CDR2 YFSETQ. V trimming: 4 bases; J trimming: 0 bases; junction bases outside the gene matches: 7. This CDR3 spans 16 amino acids. The CDR3 nucleotides are TGCGCCAGCAGCCGGACGGGACAGAGCTCCTACAATGAGCAGTTCTTC. This codes for CASSRTGQSSYNEQFF.

This clonotype was detected only a few times. An end of the junction does not agree with germline; a read error may underlie this. This rearrangement joins TRBV20-1 to TRBJ2-3, with TRBD2 matching over 7 bases. The CDR3 has 13 residues. The V gene's germline CDR1 is DFQATT and CDR2 SNEGSKA (reference sequence). CDR3 residues: CSARSGAGDTQYF. The CDR3 DNA follows: TGCAGTGCTAGGAGCGGGGCGGGAGATACTCAGTATTTT.

The CDR3 coding sequence is TGTGCCAGCAGCTTGTACGGCGCCCAATACAATGAGCAGTTCTTC. It codes for CASSLYGAQYNEQFF. The V and J genes are TRBV7-9 and TRBJ2-1; unclear D gene. The CDR3 totals 15 residues. V lost 3 bases to trimming and J lost 4 bases, with 13 bases between them. Per the germline V gene, CDR1 is SEHNR and CDR2 is FQNEAQ (reference sequence).

This clonotype appeared a few times. The J gene is TRBJ2-7, the V gene TRBV20-1, with D perhaps TRBD1 or TRBD2 (5 bases each). Germline V gene data show CDR1 as DFQATT and CDR2 as SNEGSKA (reference sequence). The CDR3 is made up of 11 amino acids. V lost 4 bases and J lost 4, with 8 bases in between. CDR3 coding DNA: TGCAGTGCTATCGGGGCTTACGAGCAGTACTTC. This sequence encodes CSAIGAYEQYF.